This TCR beta chain was sequenced during a study of T cells in Graves' hyperthyroidism and ophthalmopathy. Study as a whole: Initial diagnosis, before any treatment, was when peripheral blood was collected.

Germline V gene data show CDR1 as MNHEY and CDR2 as SVGEGT. The CDR3 has 15 amino acids. The V and J ends lost 8 bases and 0 bases respectively, with 16 bases between them. Patients showing uncontrolled infection, other autoimmune disease, pregnancy or lactation were ineligible. A single count supports this clonotype. There were TCR beta CDR3 regions amplified from RNA transcripts. Initially, a first-round RT-PCR of the TCR CDR3 employed the HTBI primer set. Each CDR3 protein gets one entry after TCRdb re-called the multiplex PCR reads with MiXCR. This sample has about 290,000 distinct CDR3 sequences, with about 13% found just once.

The sample comprised blood. This TCR derives from a woman aged 40 to 50 with Graves' hyperthyroidism. The chain combines TRBV6-2 or TRBV6-3 with TRBJ1-1; tentatively, D is TRBD1 (6 bases). CDR3 protein: CASAVGADMNTEAFF. The CDR3 nucleotides are TGTGCCAGCGCCGTGGGGGCCGATATGAACACTGAAGCTTTCTTT.